The 27 T cell receptor beta chains listed next were all sequenced from one sample in a study of T cells after yellow fever vaccination. TCRdb reprocessed the 5' RACE reads via MiXCR and lists one record per CDR3 protein. Of some 110,000 distinct CDR3 sequences in the sample, more than 5.5% are singletons; the top ten hold over 2.5%. The sample here was CD4+ T cells sorted from PBMCs, taken about 41 days after the first yellow fever vaccination. These receptors all stem from a man younger than 30 who received the YFV17D yellow fever vaccine.

This clonotype was counted many times. The chain combines TRBV12-3 or TRBV12-4 with TRBJ1-1; D is uncertain. The length of the CDR3 is 12 residues. The V and J ends lost 2 bases and 10 bases respectively, with 11 bases between them. The CDR3 DNA sequence: TGTGCCAGCAGTTTACGTTGGATGGTAGCTTTCTTT. It codes for CASSLRWMVAFF.

Ten or more counts support this clonotype. The rearrangement joins TRBV20-1 to TRBJ2-5, with D possibly matching TRBD1 (5 bases). The CDR3 runs 12 residues. CDR1 is DFQATT and CDR2 is SNEGSKA in the germline V gene (reference sequence). Trimming removed 4 bases from V and 1 base from J, with 7 bases in between. The CDR3 nucleotides are TGCAGTGCTAACAGGATCCAAGAGACCCAGTACTTC. The encoded protein is CSANRIQETQYF.

The table lists this clonotype with many counts. The genes are TRBV5-1 and TRBJ2-3; D may be TRBD2 (5 bases). The V end was cut by 1 base, the J end by 0 bases, with 9 bases between. Looked up from germline, CDR1 is SGHRS and CDR2 is YFSETQ. This CDR3 contains 15 residues. The DNA of the CDR3 is TGCGCCAGCAGCTTGTTCGGGGATAGCACAGATACGCAGTATTTT. Protein sequence: CASSLFGDSTDTQYF. Complete variable domain (other parts from reference TRBV5-1 and TRBJ2-3): KAGVTQTPRYLIKTRGQQVTLSCSPISGHRSVSWYQQTPGQGLQFLFEYFSETQRNKGNFPGRFSGRQFSNSRSEMNVSTLELGDSALYLCASSLFGDSTDTQYFGPGTRLTVL.

There are many counts of this clonotype. The J gene is TRBJ2-3, the V gene TRBV7-9; D gene unclear. The CDR3 extends over 16 amino acids. Germline CDR1 and CDR2: SEHNR and FQNEAQ (reference sequence). V lost 2 bases and J lost 0, with 12 bases in between. CDR3 coding DNA: TGTGCCAGCAGCTTATCCAGTCTTCTGAGCACAGATACGCAGTATTTT. Amino acids: CASSLSSLLSTDTQYF.

In its sample, this clonotype was seen many times. The chain employs TRBV4-3 and TRBJ1-6; weak D call: TRBD1 (5 bases). Germline V lookup: CDR1 LGHNA, CDR2 YSLEER. The CDR3 has 18 residues. The ends were cut back, 3 bases at V and 0 bases at J, with 15 bases in the middle. The CDR3 spells CASSQGPARSSYNSPLHF. CDR3 in DNA: TGCGCCAGCAGCCAGGGACCAGCTAGGAGCTCCTATAATTCACCCCTCCACTTT.

Many counts were recorded for this clonotype. The chain recombines TRBV2 with TRBJ1-4, with a weak D call TRBD1 (5 bases). V lost 7 bases and J 7 bases, leaving 13 bases between the germline ends. The V gene's germline CDR1 is SNHLY and CDR2 FYNNEI. This CDR3 spans 13 amino acids. CDR3 protein: CASMRGSGEKLFF. Written as DNA, the CDR3 is TGTGCCAGCATGAGGGGATCTGGTGAAAAACTGTTTTTT. The full variable domain, in which reference TRBV2 and TRBJ1-4 provide the parts outside the CDR3, is EPEVTQTPSHQVTQMGQEVILRCVPISNHLYFYWYRQILGQKVEFLVSFYNNEISEKSEIFDDQFSVERPDGSNFTLKIRSTKLEDSAMYFCASMRGSGEKLFFGSGTQLSVL.

This clonotype showed up many times. V and J are TRBV5-1 and TRBJ1-1; 8 positions match TRBD1. Germline CDR1 is SGHRS and CDR2 is YFSETQ. V was clipped by 1 base and J by 1 base; unmatched bases: 6. The CDR3 has 16 residues. The CDR3 is CASSLRTGSSNTEAFF. CDR3 nucleotide sequence: TGCGCCAGCAGCTTGCGGACAGGGTCTTCGAACACTGAAGCTTTCTTT.

The chain has TRBV11-2 and TRBJ2-3, with D possibly being TRBD2 (5 bases). The CDR3 totals 15 residues. V lost 1 base to trimming and J lost 1 base, with 9 bases between them. The V gene's germline CDR1 is SGHAT and CDR2 FQNNGV. The CDR3 sequence is CASSLGNGGTDTQYF. CDR3 nucleotide sequence: TGTGCCAGCAGCTTAGGCAACGGGGGCACAGATACGCAGTATTTT.

This clonotype was found a few times. The genes are TRBV4-3 and TRBJ2-2; D is perhaps TRBD2 (7 bases). V was shortened by 6 bases and J by 2 bases, with 16 bases between the two germline ends. CDR3 length: 16 amino acids. Germline assignment: CDR1 LGHNA and CDR2 YSLEER. The CDR3, as DNA: TGCGCCAGCAGGGAACTACGGGGGGCAAACACCGGGGAGCTGTTTTTT. This translates into CASRELRGANTGELFF.

This clonotype was observed many times. V and J are TRBV20-1 and TRBJ1-5; a possible D gene is TRBD1 (5 bases). Per the germline V gene, CDR1 is DFQATT and CDR2 is SNEGSKA (reference sequence). The CDR3 is 13 residues long. The V end was cut by 2 bases, the J end by 7 bases, with 12 bases between. Here the CDR3 reads CSARRQRDQPQHF. The CDR3 DNA sequence: TGCAGTGCTAGACGGCAGCGGGACCAGCCCCAGCATTTT.

To note about this clonotype: This sequence may be a read error, since a much larger clone differs from it by one base. The V call is TRBV7-9, the J call TRBJ2-3; 11 positions match TRBD1. CDR3 length: 16 amino acids. From germline, CDR1 is SEHNR and CDR2 FQNEAQ (reference sequence). CDR3 sequence reads: CAGSLWRDRGSDTQYF. CDR3 DNA: TGTGCCGGCAGCTTATGGCGGGACAGGGGGTCAGATACGCAGTATTTT.

This clonotype has a count of ten or more. The V call is TRBV10-3, the J call TRBJ1-6; weak D call: TRBD1 (5 bases). In germline, CDR1 is ENHRY, CDR2 SYGVKD. The ends were cut back, 2 bases at V and 8 bases at J, with 7 bases in the middle. There are 13 residues in the CDR3. CDR3 residues: CAISEQGDSPLHF. The CDR3 DNA reads as TGTGCCATCAGTGAGCAGGGCGATTCACCCCTCCACTTT.

This clonotype was detected many times. The chain carries TRBV29-1 and TRBJ2-1; tentatively, D is TRBD2 (6 bases). The CDR3 extends over 11 amino acids. Germline CDR1 is SQVTM and CDR2 is ANQGSEA. V dropped 4 bases and J dropped 9 bases, with 10 bases sitting between them. The CDR3 DNA reads as TGCAGCGTTGGCGGGGAGGTTGAGCAGTTCTTC. Its translation: CSVGGEVEQFF.

This clonotype was seen at least ten times. This chain connects TRBV23-1 to TRBJ2-3, with D perhaps matching TRBD1 (6 bases). TRBV23-1 is annotated as an ORF whose role is uncertain. The CDR3 runs 14 residues. The V gene lost 7 bases and the J gene lost 0 bases, with 11 bases spanning the gap. The CDR3 nucleotides read TGCGCCAGCATTACAGGGTCGAGCACAGATACGCAGTATTTT. Protein sequence: CASITGSSTDTQYF.

This clonotype was seen a few times. The rearrangement uses TRBV6-1 and TRBJ2-7, with TRBD2 matching 9 bases. The V and J ends lost 6 bases and 7 bases, in that order; junction bases with no gene match: 16. CDR3 length: 16 amino acids. Per germline, CDR1 MNHNS and CDR2 SASEGT. The CDR3 nucleotides read TGTGCCAGCAGCTTCTTAGCGGGGGCCCCGAGGGGGGAGCAGTACGTC. It translates to CASSFLAGAPRGEQYV.

In its sample, this clonotype was seen many times. The chain couples TRBV10-3 to TRBJ1-5; maybe TRBD1 (6 bases). Germline V CDR1 and CDR2: ENHRY, SYGVKD. This CDR3 has 13 residues. Trimming removed 4 bases at V and 5 bases at J, with 9 bases between. CDR3 protein: CAISGNRDQPQHF. The CDR3, as DNA: TGTGCCATCAGTGGAAACAGGGATCAGCCCCAGCATTTT.

The table lists this clonotype with many counts. The chain uses TRBV29-1 and TRBJ2-5, with D tentatively TRBD1 (6 bases). Germline loops: CDR1 SQVTM, CDR2 ANQGSEA. The CDR3 covers 14 residues. V lost 2 bases to trimming and J lost 4 bases, with 14 bases between them. Here the CDR3 reads CSVEMTGAGETQYF. CDR3 nucleotides: TGCAGCGTTGAAATGACAGGAGCTGGAGAGACCCAGTACTTC.

This clonotype was counted only a few times. The rearrangement uses TRBV12-3 or TRBV12-4 and TRBJ2-7; D is perhaps TRBD1 or TRBD2 (5 bases each). The CDR3 covers 17 residues. V gave up 6 bases and J gave up 3 bases, with 24 bases separating them. CDR3 bases: TGTGCCAGCAGACGAATACCGGGACCCCAAATACACTACGAGCAGTACGTC. It encodes CASRRIPGPQIHYEQYV.

This rearrangement joins TRBV5-7 to TRBJ2-7; 12 bases match TRBD1. TRBV5-7 is annotated as an ORF whose role is uncertain. The junction had 9 bases not matched to a gene; V was cut back by 4 bases and J by 10 bases. This CDR3 is 14 amino acids long. The CDR3 is CASSHPGTGGEQYF. DNA for the CDR3: TGTGCCAGCAGCCACCCCGGGACAGGGGGCGAACAGTACTTC.

This clonotype was recorded at least ten times. The rearrangement links TRBV7-7 to TRBJ2-5; maybe TRBD2 (6 bases). The V end lost 2 bases, the J end lost 3 bases, and 13 bases lay between the germline ends. This CDR3 has 15 residues. Germline CDR1 SSHAT, CDR2 FNYEAQ (reference sequence). CDR3 in amino acids: CASSLRRGSEETQYF. DNA for the CDR3: TGTGCCAGCAGCTTACGCCGGGGGTCCGAAGAGACCCAGTACTTC. The full variable domain, in which reference TRBV7-7 and TRBJ2-5 provide the parts outside the CDR3, is GAGVSQSPRYKVTKRGQDVTLRCDPISSHATLYWYQQALGQGPEFLTYFNYEAQPDKSGLPSDRFSAERPEGSISTLTIQRTEQRDSAMYRCASSLRRGSEETQYFGPGTRLLVL.

This clonotype was observed at least ten times. The V gene is TRBV20-1, the J gene TRBJ2-5; D may match TRBD1 or TRBD2 (7 bases each). This CDR3 has 15 amino acids. V was pared by 6 bases and J by 1 base, with 18 bases between. Germline loops: CDR1 DFQATT, CDR2 SNEGSKA (reference sequence). CDR3 DNA: TGCAGTGCGGAAAGACCAGGGGGGGCCCAAGAGACCCAGTACTTC. Its protein product is CSAERPGGAQETQYF.

This clonotype has at least ten counts. The V gene is TRBV7-2, the J gene TRBJ2-1, with 15 bases fitting TRBD2. The CDR3 has 20 amino acids. Per germline, CDR1 SGHTA and CDR2 FQGNSA. J lost 1 base, V lost 0 bases, and 7 bases had no gene match. CDR3 DNA: TGTGCCAGCAGCTTAGCTTGGACTAGCGGGGGGGCGAGGTCCTACAATGAGCAGTTCTTC. Translation: CASSLAWTSGGARSYNEQFF.

This clonotype has ten or more counts. The rearrangement uses TRBV7-2 and TRBJ1-3; D ambiguous. V was shortened by 1 base and J by 4 bases, with 5 bases between the two germline ends. The CDR3 is 13 amino acids. Germline V CDR1 and CDR2: SGHTA, FQGNSA. The CDR3 loop reads CASSLDRGNTIYF. The CDR3 DNA sequence: TGTGCCAGCAGCTTAGACCGGGGAAACACCATATATTTT. The complete variable domain, with remaining parts taken from reference TRBV7-2 and TRBJ1-3, reads GAGVSQSPSNKVTEKGKDVELRCDPISGHTALYWYRQSLGQGLEFLIYFQGNSAPDKSGLPSDRFSAERTGGSVSTLTIQRTQQEDSAVYLCASSLDRGNTIYFGEGSWLTVV.

This clonotype was found a few times. The chain links TRBV27 to TRBJ2-7; the match to TRBD2 covers 9 bases. This CDR3 comprises 19 residues. CDR1 MNHEY and CDR2 SMNVEV come from the germline V gene (reference sequence). V shed 5 bases, J shed 0 bases, and the junction held 17 bases outside the gene matches. The CDR3 nucleotides read TGTGCCAGCAGTCCCCGGGGCCTATGGCGGGGGGGCCGCTCCTACGAGCAGTACGTC. Translation gives CASSPRGLWRGGRSYEQYV.

There are many counts of this clonotype. The rearrangement uses TRBV5-1 and TRBJ1-4; D unclear. The V end was cut by 4 bases, the J end by 6 bases, with 10 bases between. Germline V CDR1 and CDR2: SGHRS, YFSETQ. This CDR3 has 13 amino acids. The CDR3 is CASSPMTDEKLFF. CDR3 nucleotide sequence: TGCGCCAGCAGCCCGATGACGGATGAAAAACTGTTTTTT. Full variable domain (outside the CDR3, taken from reference TRBV5-1 and TRBJ1-4): KAGVTQTPRYLIKTRGQQVTLSCSPISGHRSVSWYQQTPGQGLQFLFEYFSETQRNKGNFPGRFSGRQFSNSRSEMNVSTLELGDSALYLCASSPMTDEKLFFGSGTQLSVL.

This clonotype was seen ten or more times. The rearrangement links TRBV14 to TRBJ2-7; 10 nucleotides line up with TRBD2. V shed 1 base, J shed 6 bases, and the junction held 3 bases outside the gene matches. In germline, CDR1 is SGHDN, CDR2 FVKESK. The CDR3 extends over 14 amino acids. CDR3 sequence: CASSQGLAGVEQYF. CDR3 sequence (DNA): TGTGCCAGCAGCCAAGGCCTAGCGGGGGTCGAGCAGTACTTC.

This clonotype occurred many times. This chain connects TRBV7-2 to TRBJ1-2; the match to TRBD1 covers 9 bases. Germline loops: CDR1 SGHTA, CDR2 FQGNSA. The CDR3 covers 14 residues. Trimming removed 5 bases from V and 3 bases from J; junction bases left unmatched: 4. This CDR3 is CASSLGTGYYGYTF. CDR3 in DNA: TGTGCCAGCAGCCTGGGGACAGGGTACTATGGCTACACCTTC.